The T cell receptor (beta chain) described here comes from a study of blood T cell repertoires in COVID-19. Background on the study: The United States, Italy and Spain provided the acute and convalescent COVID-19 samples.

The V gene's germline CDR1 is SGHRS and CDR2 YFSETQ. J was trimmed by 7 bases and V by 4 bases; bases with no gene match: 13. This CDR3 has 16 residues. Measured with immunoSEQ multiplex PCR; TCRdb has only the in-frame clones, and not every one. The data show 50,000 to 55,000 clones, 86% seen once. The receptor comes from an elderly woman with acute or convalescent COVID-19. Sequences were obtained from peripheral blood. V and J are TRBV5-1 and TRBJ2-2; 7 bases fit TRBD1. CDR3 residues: CASSPMTGTHGGELFF. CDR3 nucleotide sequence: TGCGCCAGCAGCCCGATGACAGGGACGCATGGCGGGGAGCTGTTTTTT.